This T cell receptor (beta chain) comes out of a study of T cell clonotyping in hematopoietic cell transplantation. TCRdb keeps only in-frame clones here, not all; method: immunoSEQ multiplex PCR. The sample shows fewer than 50,000 clones, roughly 94% of them seen only once. Study-wide findings and caveats: Pathologically expanded recipient clonotypes increased progressively from day 30 to day 180 as diversity fell. Cells were unsorted, so CD4 and CD8 contributions were not separated. Few recipient clonotypes overlapped donors; over 95% were de novo at given depth.

With 3 bases removed from V and 5 bases from J, the gap between germline ends came to 10 bases. The germline CDR1 and CDR2 sequences are MNHEY and SMNVEV (reference sequence). This CDR3 region has 13 residues. As regards this clone: As yet, its antigen is unknown.

Sequences were obtained from peripheral blood mononuclear cells. This TCR was recovered from a woman in her 50s in good health. Some clones in this sample may be carry-over from other donors' samples. The chain carries TRBV27 and TRBJ1-1; D remains unclear. CDR3 sequence: CASSFTRGTEAFF. CDR3 DNA sequence: TGTGCCAGCAGTTTCACGCGGGGTACTGAAGCTTTCTTT.